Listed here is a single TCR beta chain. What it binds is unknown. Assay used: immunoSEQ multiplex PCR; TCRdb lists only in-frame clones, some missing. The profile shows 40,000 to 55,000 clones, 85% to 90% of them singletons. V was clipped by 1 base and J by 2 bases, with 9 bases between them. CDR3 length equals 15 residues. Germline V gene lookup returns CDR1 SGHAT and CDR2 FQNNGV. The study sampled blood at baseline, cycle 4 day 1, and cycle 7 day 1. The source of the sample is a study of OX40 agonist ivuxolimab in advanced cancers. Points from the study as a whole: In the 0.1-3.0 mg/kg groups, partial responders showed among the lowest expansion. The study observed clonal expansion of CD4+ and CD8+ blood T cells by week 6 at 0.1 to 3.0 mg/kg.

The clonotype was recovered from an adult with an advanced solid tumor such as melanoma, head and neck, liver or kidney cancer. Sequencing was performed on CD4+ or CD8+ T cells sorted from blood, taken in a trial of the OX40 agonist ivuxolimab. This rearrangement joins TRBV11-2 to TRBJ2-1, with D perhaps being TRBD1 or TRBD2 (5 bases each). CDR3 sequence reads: CASSLAGDPYNEQFF. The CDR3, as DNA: TGTGCCAGCAGCTTAGCCGGGGACCCCTACAATGAGCAGTTCTTC.